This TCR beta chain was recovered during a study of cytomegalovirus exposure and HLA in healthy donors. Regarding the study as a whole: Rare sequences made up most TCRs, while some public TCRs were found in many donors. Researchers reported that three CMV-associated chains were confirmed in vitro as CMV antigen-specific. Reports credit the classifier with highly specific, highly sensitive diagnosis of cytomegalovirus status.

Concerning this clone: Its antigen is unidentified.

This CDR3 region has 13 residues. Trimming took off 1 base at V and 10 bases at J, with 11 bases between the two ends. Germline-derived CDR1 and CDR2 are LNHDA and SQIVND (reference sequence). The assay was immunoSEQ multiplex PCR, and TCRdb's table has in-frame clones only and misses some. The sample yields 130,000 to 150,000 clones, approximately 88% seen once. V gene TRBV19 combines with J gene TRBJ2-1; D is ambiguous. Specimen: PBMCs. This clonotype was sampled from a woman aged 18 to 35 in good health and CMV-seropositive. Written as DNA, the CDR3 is TGTGCCAGTAGTATAGGCCCCTCCAGGGAGCAGTTCTTC. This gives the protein CASSIGPSREQFF.